Each of the 8 T cell receptor beta chains below was sequenced from the same sample in a study of T-cell reconstitution after alpha-beta-depleted transplantation in children. Unique molecular identifiers were used in preparing the TCRbeta library. TCRdb reanalysed the PCR reads using MiXCR and keeps one entry per CDR3 protein. Of about 70,000 distinct CDR3 sequences detected, about a tenth appear once; the ten largest clones hold less than 15%. The material sequenced was PBMCs, taken before TCRalphabeta/CD19-depleted stem cell transplant. These receptor sequences come from a boy under 18 with acute myeloid leukemia, due to receive a stem cell transplant.

This clonotype was found many times. Written as DNA, the CDR3 is TGTGCCACCAGCAACGGCGCCGGGGAGCTGTTTTTT. This codes for CATSNGAGELFF. This chain joins TRBV15 and TRBJ2-2; the D is unclear. There are 12 residues in the CDR3. Germline V gene lookup returns CDR1 LNHNV and CDR2 YYDKDF (reference sequence). V was trimmed by 4 bases and J by 6 bases, leaving 6 bases between them. The full variable domain, rest sourced from reference TRBV15 and TRBJ2-2, is DAMVIQNPRYQVTQFGKPVTLSCSQTLNHNVMYWYQQKSSQAPKLLFHYYDKDFNNEADTPDNFQSRRPNTSFCFLDIRSPGLGDTAMYLCATSNGAGELFFGEGSRLTVL.

Of note for this clonotype: A much larger clone is a single base away; this may be a read error. The rearrangement joins TRBV3-1 to TRBJ2-5; 7 positions match TRBD1. The CDR3 runs to 15 residues. Trimming took 5 bases from V and 6 from J; bases not matched to a gene: 12. The germline V gene has CDR1 LGHDT and CDR2 YNNKEL (reference sequence). Written as DNA, the CDR3 is TGTGCCAGCAGCGAACCACAGGGGTCCTGGCAGACCCAGTACTTC. Amino acids: CASSEPQGSWQTQYF.

This clonotype was found many times. The J gene is TRBJ2-3, the V gene TRBV5-1, with TRBD2 matching over 10 bases. V was clipped by 0 bases and J by 5 bases; unmatched bases: 6. CDR3 length equals 16 residues. Germline assignment: CDR1 SGHRS and CDR2 YFSETQ. CDR3 nucleotides: TGCGCCAGCAGCTTGGTGGCTAGCGGGAGAGGAGATACGCAGTATTTT. This translates into CASSLVASGRGDTQYF.

This clonotype was counted ten times or more. The J gene is TRBJ2-7, the V gene TRBV7-2, with 7 bases fitting TRBD1. The CDR3 has 13 residues. Germline V gene sequence: CDR1 SGHTA, CDR2 FQGNSA. Trimming took 5 bases from V and 6 from J; bases not matched to a gene: 7. The chain's CDR3 is CASSPRTGAEQYV. CDR3 bases: TGTGCCAGCAGCCCCCGGACAGGCGCCGAGCAGTACGTC.

The chain combines TRBV12-3 or TRBV12-4 with TRBJ2-2; 12 nucleotides match TRBD2. The junction had 13 bases not matched to a gene; V was cut back by 6 bases and J by 5 bases. This CDR3 comprises 18 residues. CDR3 protein: CASSPLGGLAGGTGELFF. The DNA for the CDR3 is TGTGCCAGCAGCCCGCTGGGGGGGCTAGCGGGGGGGACCGGGGAGCTGTTTTTT.

This clonotype was seen many times. CDR3 residues: CASSYLQARAYNEQFF. CDR3 sequence (DNA): TGTGCCAGCAGCTATCTACAGGCTCGTGCCTACAATGAGCAGTTCTTC. The chain combines TRBV6-5 with TRBJ2-1; weak D call: TRBD1 (5 bases). V was shortened by 6 bases and J by 2 bases, with 17 bases between the two germline ends. Germline loops: CDR1 MNHEY, CDR2 SVGAGI. The CDR3 covers 16 residues.

Sample share makes this clonotype medium-sized. The chain has TRBV11-2 and TRBJ1-1, with TRBD1 as a possible D gene (6 bases). Germline V lookup: CDR1 SGHAT, CDR2 FQNNGV. V lost 2 bases and J lost 5, with 9 bases in between. The CDR3 is 13 residues long. The CDR3 DNA reads TGTGCCAGCAGCTTACCCGGGACAACTGAAGCTTTCTTT. This sequence encodes CASSLPGTTEAFF. Drawing the rest from reference TRBV11-2 and TRBJ1-1, the complete variable domain is EAGVAQSPRYKIIEKRQSVAFWCNPISGHATLYWYQQILGQGPKLLIQFQNNGVVDDSQLPKDRFSAERLKGVDSTLKIQPAKLEDSAVYLCASSLPGTTEAFFGQGTRLTVV.

At least ten counts were recorded for this clonotype. V and J are TRBV2 and TRBJ2-1, with D perhaps TRBD2 (7 bases). From germline, CDR1 is SNHLY and CDR2 FYNNEI. Between the trimmed V and J ends, which lost 1 base and 7 bases, there was a span of 11 bases. The length of the CDR3 is 14 residues. Written as DNA, the CDR3 is TGTGCCAGCAGTGAAGTGGGGGGGCCAAATGAGCAGTTCTTC. Protein sequence: CASSEVGGPNEQFF.